The 10 T cell receptor beta chains below come from one sample, sequenced in a study of patients and donors after allogeneic stem cell transplantation (dated by TCRdb to 2018 to 2021). Receptors were amplified or captured by RT-PCR. TCRdb shows the sequencer as NextSeq 550. The public reads were run again by TCRdb, first through fastp at Q25 and then through MiXCR, and only productive beta chains were kept. Rows with one shared CDR3 protein collapse into an entry with the most common genes and DNA. The sample includes around 240,000 distinct CDR3 sequences, with 11% to 15% observed a single time. The ten largest clonotypes hold 9.5% to 13% of the sample. The specimen sequenced was blood, either unsorted or a sorted T cell fraction (not recorded which). The origin of the receptors is a human donor who was either an allogeneic HSCT recipient or a stem cell or donor lymphocyte infusion donor (not recorded which). It is not recorded whose cells these are; they may come from a transplant donor.

The rearrangement uses TRBV27 and TRBJ1-5, with 8 positions matching TRBD1. The CDR3 spans 19 residues. V was pared by 5 bases and J by 0 bases, with 15 bases of the junction left unmatched. CDR1 is MNHEY and CDR2 is SMNVEV in the germline V gene (reference sequence). CDR3 nucleotides: TGTGCCAGCAGTCCAGGGACAGGCCCGACCCTATATAGCAATCAGCCCCAGCATTTT. Residues: CASSPGTGPTLYSNQPQHF.

This clonotype was counted at least ten times. The chain links TRBV12-3 or TRBV12-4 to TRBJ1-1; TRBD1 matches 7 bases. CDR3 size: 14 residues. Trimming at V came to 6 bases and at J to 3 bases, leaving 7 bases not matched to a gene. CDR3 coding DNA: TGTGCCAGCAGACCTACAGGGGTGGACACTGAAGCTTTCTTT. Translated, it gives CASRPTGVDTEAFF.

This clonotype has a count of ten or more. V and J are TRBV29-1 and TRBJ1-1, with D possibly matching TRBD1 (5 bases). V was clipped by 4 bases and J by 7 bases, with 10 bases between them. Looked up from germline, CDR1 is SQVTM and CDR2 is ANQGSEA. CDR3 length: 11 residues. The CDR3 is CSVVGTYEAFF. CDR3 sequence (DNA): TGCAGCGTTGTAGGGACGTATGAAGCTTTCTTT.

This sequence joins TRBV5-6 and TRBJ2-2; tentatively, D is TRBD1 (6 bases). This CDR3 is 14 amino acids long. The V gene's germline CDR1 is SGHDT and CDR2 YYEEEE. The V gene lost 4 bases and the J gene lost 6 bases, with 13 bases spanning the gap. The CDR3 is CASSPDRGAGELFF. CDR3 DNA: TGTGCCAGCAGCCCGGACAGAGGGGCCGGGGAGCTGTTTTTT.

This rearrangement joins TRBV20-1 to TRBJ2-5; D not certain. The CDR3 loop spans 13 amino acids. Deletions cut 5 bases from V and 3 bases from J, with 13 bases between. Germline V lookup: CDR1 DFQATT, CDR2 SNEGSKA (reference sequence). CDR3 amino acids: CSADSSSEETQYF. For the CDR3, the DNA is TGCAGTGCTGACTCGTCGTCTGAAGAGACCCAGTACTTC.

The chain couples TRBV12-3 or TRBV12-4 to TRBJ2-2, with 10 nucleotides matching TRBD1. CDR3 length equals 16 residues. V dropped 5 bases and J dropped 7; count of bases not matched to a gene: 10. The CDR3 loop reads CASSGSGTGERGELFF. As DNA, the CDR3 is TGTGCCAGCAGTGGATCCGGGACAGGGGAACGCGGGGAGCTGTTTTTT.

This clonotype was counted many times. The chain is built from TRBV6-5 and TRBJ2-2; 7 nucleotides line up with TRBD2. CDR3 length equals 14 residues. The germline V gene encodes CDR1 MNHEY and CDR2 SVGAGI. The ends lost 2 bases at V and 5 bases at J; junction bases unmatched: 2. The DNA for the CDR3 is TGTGCCAGCAGTTACCTGGGAGGGACCGGGGAGCTGTTTTTT. Translating gives CASSYLGGTGELFF.

This clonotype was picked up a small number of times. V usage is TRBV15 and J usage is TRBJ2-1; 7 bases agree with TRBD1. The germline V gene encodes CDR1 LNHNV and CDR2 YYDKDF (reference sequence). There are 16 residues in the CDR3. V gave up 0 bases and J gave up 10 bases; unmatched junction bases: 12. CDR3 nucleotides: TGTGCCACCAGCAGAGATCAGGGGGACCGGACCTCGGAGCAGTTCTTC. This sequence encodes CATSRDQGDRTSEQFF.

The chain couples TRBV24-1 to TRBJ2-5; 8 bases map to TRBD1. The CDR3 is 16 residues long. Germline V gene data show CDR1 as KGHDR and CDR2 as SFDVKD. J gave up 4 bases and V 4 bases, and 10 bases lay outside the gene matches. The CDR3 loop reads CATSESPGGAGETQYF. As DNA, the CDR3 is TGTGCCACCAGTGAAAGCCCAGGGGGCGCGGGAGAGACCCAGTACTTC.

This chain uses TRBV7-9 with TRBJ2-7; 7 bases agree with TRBD1. V lost 5 bases, J lost 3 bases, and 7 bases stayed unmatched. This CDR3 spans 14 amino acids. From germline, CDR1 is SEHNR and CDR2 FQNEAQ (reference sequence). The chain's CDR3 is CASSVIGGDYEQYF. The CDR3 DNA is TGTGCCAGCAGCGTGATAGGGGGCGACTACGAGCAGTACTTC.